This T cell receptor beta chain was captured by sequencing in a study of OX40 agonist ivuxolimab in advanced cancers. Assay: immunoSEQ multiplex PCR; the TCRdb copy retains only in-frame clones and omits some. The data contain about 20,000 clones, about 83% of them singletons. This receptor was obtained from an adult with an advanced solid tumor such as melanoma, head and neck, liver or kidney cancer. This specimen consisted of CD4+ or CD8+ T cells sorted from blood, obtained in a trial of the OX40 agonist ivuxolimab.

CDR3 residues: CASSHGTGLGYTF. The CDR3, as DNA: TGCGCCAGCAGCCACGGGACAGGGCTTGGCTACACCTTC. The chain recombines TRBV4-1 with TRBJ1-2, with 9 bases matching TRBD1. This CDR3 has 13 amino acids. The germline V gene encodes CDR1 MGHRA and CDR2 YSYEKL. The ends lost 3 bases at V and 7 bases at J; junction bases unmatched: 3.